One and the same sample provided the 29 T cell receptor beta chains below, sequenced in a study of blood T cell repertoires in COVID-19. The data were produced by immunoSEQ multiplex PCR, yet TCRdb's version contains in-frame clones alone and is incomplete. The table has around 210,000 clones, 80% seen once. Input material: peripheral blood. The receptors here all came from a woman aged 70-85 years with acute or convalescent COVID-19.

This chain uses TRBV30 with TRBJ1-2; possibly TRBD1 for D (6 bases). The ends were cut back, 0 bases at V and 10 bases at J, with 12 bases in the middle. The CDR3 sequence is 12 residues long. Germline assignment: CDR1 GTSNPN and CDR2 SVGIG (reference sequence). The CDR3 DNA is TGTGCCTGGAGTGTACAGGGTTTCCTCTACACCTTC. Translated, it gives CAWSVQGFLYTF.

This rearrangement joins TRBV7-2 to TRBJ1-3, with a possible D match to TRBD1 (5 bases). The CDR3 spans 15 residues. V was shortened by 5 bases and J by 0 bases, with 11 bases between the two germline ends. Germline V gives CDR1 SGHTA, CDR2 FQGNSA. CDR3 in DNA: TGTGCCAGCAGCCCCCTGGGGGGCTCTGGAAACACCATATATTTT. It specifies CASSPLGGSGNTIYF.

The V gene is TRBV7-2, the J gene TRBJ1-5; TRBD1 matches 11 bases. After removal of 1 base from V and 5 bases from J, the junction contained 13 bases not matched to a gene. The CDR3 loop spans 19 amino acids. Germline V lookup: CDR1 SGHTA, CDR2 FQGNSA. The CDR3 sequence: CASSLGRAGWGQGDQPQHF. In DNA form, the CDR3 reads TGTGCCAGCAGCTTAGGAAGGGCCGGGTGGGGACAGGGGGATCAGCCCCAGCATTTT.

This clone came up a few times. V and J are TRBV29-1 and TRBJ2-1; 14 bases map to TRBD2. This CDR3 region has 13 residues. CDR1 and CDR2 from the germline V gene are SQVTM and ANQGSEA. The trim removed 1 base at V and 15 bases at J, leaving 5 bases unmatched. The CDR3 is CSVEAGTSGSLFF. The CDR3 bases are TGCAGCGTTGAAGCTGGGACTAGCGGGAGTCTGTTCTTC.

This clone occurred once. V is TRBV5-1 and J is TRBJ2-3, with 9 bases fitting TRBD1. J was trimmed by 2 bases and V by 1 base; bases with no gene match: 5. This CDR3 contains 16 residues. Germline CDR1 reads SGHRS; CDR2 reads YFSETQ. The CDR3 nucleotides are TGCGCCAGCAGCTTGCTACAGGGGGCCGCCACAGATACGCAGTATTTT. It yields the protein CASSLLQGAATDTQYF.

This chain uses TRBV5-4 with TRBJ2-2; 8 positions agree with TRBD2. Germline-derived CDR1 and CDR2 are SGHNT and YYREEE (reference sequence). The junction had 11 bases not matched to a gene; V was cut back by 3 bases and J by 7 bases. The CDR3 has 16 residues. The CDR3 sequence is CASSSGTRLTVGELFF. Here the CDR3 DNA reads TGTGCCAGCAGCTCGGGGACTAGGTTAACCGTCGGGGAGCTGTTTTTT.

The table lists this clone with a few counts. The chain combines TRBV27 with TRBJ2-2, with 9 bases aligning to TRBD2. CDR1 and CDR2 (germline): MNHEY, SMNVEV (reference sequence). V dropped 5 bases and J dropped 0; count of bases not matched to a gene: 1. The CDR3 spans 15 residues. CDR3 coding DNA: TGTGCCAGCAGTCGACTAGCGGCGAACACCGGGGAGCTGTTTTTT. Residues: CASSRLAANTGELFF.

The chain has TRBV4-1 and TRBJ2-1, with TRBD2 identical over 14 bases. The CDR3 has 18 amino acids. V lost 4 bases to trimming and J lost 2 bases; unmatched junction nucleotides: 7. Germline CDR1 and CDR2: MGHRA and YSYEKL. Here the CDR3 reads CASSPWTSGRKTYNEQFF. Here the CDR3 DNA reads TGCGCCAGCAGCCCCTGGACTAGCGGGAGGAAAACCTACAATGAGCAGTTCTTC.

The V gene is TRBV10-2, the J gene TRBJ2-7; 7 bases agree with TRBD1. Trimming took 7 bases from V and 2 from J; bases not matched to a gene: 5. The CDR3 has 13 amino acids. From germline, CDR1 is WSHSY and CDR2 SAAADI. The CDR3 DNA reads as TGCGCCAGCACTCAGGGGGATCCCTACGAGCAGTACTTC. It encodes CASTQGDPYEQYF.

This chain uses TRBV5-5 with TRBJ2-4; D is possibly TRBD1 (6 bases). CDR1 SGHKS and CDR2 YYEKEE come from the germline V gene (reference sequence). The V and J ends lost 0 bases and 5 bases respectively, with 9 bases between them. This CDR3 contains 14 residues. This CDR3 is CASSLGTAENIQYF. CDR3 coding DNA: TGTGCCAGCAGCTTGGGGACAGCAGAAAACATTCAGTACTTC.

A few counts support this clone. The rearrangement links TRBV2 to TRBJ2-2, with D possibly being TRBD2 (5 bases). This CDR3 region has 14 residues. Trimming took off 7 bases at V and 4 bases at J, with 13 bases between the two ends. Germline V gene data show CDR1 as SNHLY and CDR2 as FYNNEI. The CDR3 sequence: CASTGGPATGELFF. CDR3 coding DNA: TGTGCCAGCACAGGCGGGCCGGCCACCGGGGAGCTGTTTTTT.

This clone appeared once. V is TRBV30 and J is TRBJ2-5; 8 nucleotides line up with TRBD2. Germline CDR1 reads GTSNPN; CDR2 reads SVGIG (reference sequence). The CDR3 contains 14 residues. With 1 base clipped from V and 2 bases from J, the junction kept 3 bases outside the gene matches. In nucleotides, the CDR3 is TGTGCCTGGAGTGGACTAGCGAATCAAGAGACCCAGTACTTC. It encodes CAWSGLANQETQYF.

This CDR3 is CASSFRGAHIQYF. The CDR3 nucleotides are TGTGCCAGCAGTTTTCGCGGGGCTCACATTCAGTACTTC. The chain carries TRBV28 and TRBJ2-4, with D perhaps TRBD2 (6 bases). The CDR3 contains 13 residues. The V gene's germline CDR1 is MDHEN and CDR2 SYDVKM. The germline V and J ends were trimmed by 3 bases and 8 bases, with 11 bases remaining between them.

The chain recombines TRBV5-1 with TRBJ1-2; 9 bases match TRBD1. V dropped 4 bases and J dropped 2; count of bases not matched to a gene: 6. CDR1 is SGHRS and CDR2 is YFSETQ in the germline V gene. The CDR3 runs 15 residues. This CDR3 is CASSPGQGWNYGYTF. The DNA of the CDR3 is TGCGCCAGCAGCCCGGGACAGGGTTGGAACTATGGCTACACCTTC.

V gene TRBV20-1 combines with J gene TRBJ2-2, with TRBD2 as a possible D gene (5 bases). Trimming took 3 bases from V and 4 from J, leaving 12 bases between them. The CDR3 is 14 residues long. In germline, CDR1 is DFQATT, CDR2 SNEGSKA (reference sequence). The CDR3 DNA follows: TGCAGTGCTAGTCCCTGGAGGAGCACCGGGGAGCTGTTTTTT. Translated, it gives CSASPWRSTGELFF.

The rearrangement uses TRBV9 and TRBJ2-7; TRBD2 matches at 8 bases. CDR1 is SGDLS, CDR2 YYNGEE, per germline. Trimming at V came to 0 bases and at J to 6 bases, leaving 5 bases not matched to a gene. The CDR3 contains 14 residues. The CDR3 region is CASSVGGLAREQYF. Here the CDR3 DNA reads TGTGCCAGCAGCGTAGGAGGACTAGCTCGCGAGCAGTACTTC.

The rearrangement uses TRBV2 and TRBJ2-7; TRBD1 agrees at 7 bases. V lost 8 bases to trimming and J lost 4 bases; unmatched junction nucleotides: 2. This CDR3 contains 11 residues. Germline CDR1 is SNHLY and CDR2 is FYNNEI. This CDR3 reads CASDRDYEQYF. In DNA form, the CDR3 reads TGTGCCAGCGACAGGGATTACGAGCAGTACTTC.

The CDR3 DNA is TGTGCCAGCAGAAACACAGGGGGCGGGTCCTACAATGAGCAGTTCTTC. Translating gives CASRNTGGGSYNEQFF. The V and J genes are TRBV27 and TRBJ2-1; 9 bases agree with TRBD1. CDR1 is MNHEY, CDR2 SMNVEV, per germline (reference sequence). The V segment lost 6 bases and the J segment 1 base; nucleotides outside the gene matches: 7. The CDR3 covers 16 residues.

V gene TRBV6-5 combines with J gene TRBJ2-1, with 13 bases fitting TRBD2. Trimming at V came to 6 bases and at J to 9 bases, leaving 5 bases not matched to a gene. This CDR3 comprises 14 residues. Germline CDR1 and CDR2: MNHEY and SVGAGI. CDR3 coding DNA: TGTGCCAGCAGAGGACTAGCGGGAGACGGTGAGCAGTTCTTC. Its protein is CASRGLAGDGEQFF.

This chain joins TRBV5-1 and TRBJ1-1, with D uncertain. Trimming removed 0 bases at V and 6 bases at J, with 9 bases between. Germline V gene lookup returns CDR1 SGHRS and CDR2 YFSETQ. The CDR3 has 13 amino acids. CDR3 sequence (DNA): TGCGCCAGCAGCTTGGGGGGAGTACCTGAAGCTTTCTTT. This translates into CASSLGGVPEAFF.

The chain carries TRBV18 and TRBJ2-1; D might be TRBD2 (5 bases). V was clipped by 0 bases and J by 2 bases, with 8 bases between them. CDR1 and CDR2 from the germline V gene are KGHSH and LQKENI. The length of the CDR3 is 15 residues. The CDR3 sequence: CASSPPGAAYNEQFF. The CDR3 nucleotides read TGTGCCAGCTCACCACCGGGAGCCGCCTACAATGAGCAGTTCTTC.

V gene TRBV30 combines with J gene TRBJ2-3, with unresolved D. The CDR3 is 16 amino acids. Germline values: CDR1 GTSNPN, CDR2 SVGIG (reference sequence). Trimming stripped 2 bases from V and 2 bases from J, with 17 bases between. CDR3 sequence (DNA): TGTGCCTGGAGTTTAGGAGACGCTCCTTCCACAGATACGCAGTATTTT. It codes for CAWSLGDAPSTDTQYF.

V is TRBV7-9 and J is TRBJ2-7, with D hard to call. The CDR3 is made up of 15 amino acids. Trimming left V 5 bases short and J 1 base short, with 15 bases between. Germline CDR1 SEHNR, CDR2 FQNEAQ (reference sequence). The CDR3 loop is CASSVGAGSSYEQYF. For the CDR3, the DNA is TGTGCCAGCAGCGTTGGTGCCGGTTCTTCCTACGAGCAGTACTTC.

J is TRBJ1-1 and V is TRBV9; TRBD1 might be the D (5 bases). Germline V gene data show CDR1 as SGDLS and CDR2 as YYNGEE. CDR3 length: 15 residues. V lost 0 bases and J lost 1, with 10 bases in between. The DNA of the CDR3 is TGTGCCAGCAGCGTAGGTCGGGGGGGGAACACTGAAGCTTTCTTT. Protein: CASSVGRGGNTEAFF.

J is TRBJ2-3 and V is TRBV7-2, with D possibly being TRBD1 (5 bases). Germline CDR1 SGHTA, CDR2 FQGNSA. V shed 3 bases and J shed 2 bases, with 12 bases lying between them. The CDR3 has 15 residues. The CDR3 loop is CASSFWGSDTDTQYF. CDR3 DNA: TGTGCCAGCAGCTTCTGGGGCTCGGACACAGATACGCAGTATTTT. The full variable domain, rest sourced from reference TRBV7-2 and TRBJ2-3, is GAGVSQSPSNKVTEKGKDVELRCDPISGHTALYWYRQSLGQGLEFLIYFQGNSAPDKSGLPSDRFSAERTGGSVSTLTIQRTQQEDSAVYLCASSFWGSDTDTQYFGPGTRLTVL.

The rearrangement links TRBV3-1 (or the pseudogene TRBV3-2) to TRBJ1-3, with TRBD1 as a possible D gene (5 bases). V was cut by 4 bases and J by 4 bases, with 11 bases left in between. Germline values: CDR1 LGHDT, CDR2 YNNKEL (reference sequence). This CDR3 is 14 amino acids long. CDR3 in amino acids: CASSRDSTGNTIYF. CDR3 coding DNA: TGTGCCAGCAGCCGGGACTCGACGGGAAACACCATATATTTT.

This clone appeared a single time. This chain uses TRBV2 with TRBJ2-5, with a weak D call TRBD1 (7 bases). Trimming removed 6 bases at V and 4 bases at J, with 15 bases between. This CDR3 is built from 14 residues. Germline V gives CDR1 SNHLY, CDR2 FYNNEI. The CDR3, as DNA: TGTGCCAGCAGCCCCAACAGGGGAGGAGAGACCCAGTACTTC. This gives the protein CASSPNRGGETQYF.

This clone was detected only a few times. The rearrangement uses TRBV19 and TRBJ1-1; possible D gene TRBD1, 6 bases. The V and J ends lost 8 bases and 5 bases respectively, with 18 bases between them. This CDR3 has 14 amino acids. Germline CDR1 LNHDA, CDR2 SQIVND (reference sequence). CDR3 DNA sequence: TGTGCCAGTGCAACCGGGGGGCGAGGGACTGAAGCTTTCTTT. It translates to CASATGGRGTEAFF.

The chain uses TRBV9 and TRBJ2-5; 7 nucleotides agree with TRBD2. The CDR3 has 15 amino acids. Germline V gene sequence: CDR1 SGDLS, CDR2 YYNGEE. V lost 0 bases and J lost 5; bases outside the gene matches: 7. DNA for the CDR3: TGTGCCAGCAGCGTAGTGGGAGGGAGCGGCGAGACCCAGTACTTC. This translates into CASSVVGGSGETQYF.